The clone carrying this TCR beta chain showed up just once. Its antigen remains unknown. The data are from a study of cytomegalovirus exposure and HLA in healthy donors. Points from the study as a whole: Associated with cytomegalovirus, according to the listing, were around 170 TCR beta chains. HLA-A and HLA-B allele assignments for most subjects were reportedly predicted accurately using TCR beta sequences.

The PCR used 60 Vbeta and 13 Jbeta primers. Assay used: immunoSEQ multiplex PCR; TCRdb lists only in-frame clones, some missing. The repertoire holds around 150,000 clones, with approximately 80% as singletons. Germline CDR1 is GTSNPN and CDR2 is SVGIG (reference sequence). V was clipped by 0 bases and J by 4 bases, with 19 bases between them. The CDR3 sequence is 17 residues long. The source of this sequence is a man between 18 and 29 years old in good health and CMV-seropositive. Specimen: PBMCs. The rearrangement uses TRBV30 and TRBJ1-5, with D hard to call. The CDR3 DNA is TGTGCCTGGAGTGTAAATACCCCCAAAAGCCGTAATCAGCCCCAGCATTTT. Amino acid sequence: CAWSVNTPKSRNQPQHF.